The subject of this entry is one T cell receptor (beta chain). Its antigen remains unidentified. The junction departs from the called germline gene at one end, perhaps through a read error. These data are taken from a study of blood T cells in healthy people across ages (dated by TCRdb to the mid-2010s). Regarding the research as a whole: Template switching captured roughly one uniquely barcoded TCR beta cDNA molecule per two T cells in model experiments. The study measured age-related changes in TCR beta repertoire diversity using deep sequencing normalized with unique cDNA molecular identifiers. The donors were divided into four age groups: young (average approximately 17 years), middle-aged (about 40), aged (approximately 62) and long-lived (roughly 82). To avoid experimental bias, donors of different ages were randomly spread across the sequencing lanes. The study analyzed two additional independent replicas of 1 million unique cDNA reads from the same blood draw for two donors, one aged 18 to 30 and one aged 80 or older. What the research found in general, with its limitations: Compared with the aged group, the long-lived group had more naive CD4+ T cells, fewer expanded clones and increased TCR diversity, a pattern suggesting age selection. Since profiling was done on bulk unsorted PBMCs, naive and antigen-experienced compartments could not be conclusively compared. The CMV infection status of donors was not known, potentially confounding age-related changes in expanded clonotypes. There was a strong correlation between observed TCR beta diversity and the percentage of naive T cells measured by flow cytometry. Estimates of total diversity from one million sequenced T cells were regarded as lower bounds and underestimates. Observed TCR beta diversity per million T cells fell roughly linearly with age, and a significant reduction was already apparent by age approximately 41.

Libraries were prepared through 5' RACE. TCRdb names Illumina HiSeq 2500 as the instrument used. A second roughly 7 to 11 cycle PCR used a sample-barcoded 5' primer and a J-beta primer mix. A unique molecular identifier was introduced onto each TCR beta cDNA molecule by a template-switch 5' adaptor carrying 12 random nucleotides. Each sample yielded at least 2.5 million CDR3-containing paired-end reads. First-strand cDNA synthesis was performed from all RNA using the Mint cDNA synthesis kit, with priming by a TRBC-specific oligonucleotide. Following uracil-DNA glycosylase treatment, all cDNA underwent a first 18-cycle PCR with the universal primers M1SS and BC2_uni_R. The published analysis was carried out like this. For normalization, 1 million high-quality reads, each with a distinct molecular identifier, were randomly selected from each sample. Instead of being binned into consensus sequences, reads that shared molecular identifiers were thrown out. CDR3 identification, clonotype clustering and error correction used MiTCR with a Q25 quality threshold and the strictest error-elimination algorithm. A nonparametric unseen species model with Euler transformation was used to estimate a lower bound on total TCR beta diversity. TCRdb reanalyzed the raw reads on its own, using fastp at Q25 for trimming and MiXCR for clone calling, and kept in-frame beta chains. Rows are unified per CDR3 protein, each entry keeping the most common DNA and genes. The V and J calls and clone size are TCRdb's, not the authors'. For this sample there are 1.5 million to 2 million distinct CDR3 sequences; approximately 28% appear just once. The top ten hold 7.7% of the sample.

CDR1 LNHDA and CDR2 SQIVND were looked up in the germline V gene (reference sequence). There are 15 amino acids in the CDR3, from cysteine to phenylalanine inclusive. The sequence is cut down to CDR3 DNA, 45 bases in frame from base 1. Systemically healthy Caucasian individuals from Russia, 35 to 50 in total and aged roughly 6 to 100 years, were included as donors. Approximately 9 milliliters of peripheral blood were collected from each donor into EDTA-treated Vacutainer tubes. Ficoll-Paque density-gradient centrifugation was used to isolate PBMCs, with at least 6.5 million per sample. Trizol reagent was used to extract total RNA from the PBMCs, yielding at least 6 micrograms per sample. The percentages of naive CD45RAhigh/CD27high T cells were determined by flow cytometry on a PBMC aliquot from every donor.

The sequenced sample consisted of blood. The sequence joins TRBV19 to TRBJ1-2; no D gene is confidently identified. The source is a woman in her 30s in good health. In nucleotide form, the sequence is TGTACCAGTAGTATCGTGCAGCCAACCAGCTATGGCTACACCTTC. This codes for CTSSIVQPTSYGYTF.